These T cell receptor beta chains were read from a single sample in a study of T cells after posttransplantation cyclophosphamide. The data were produced by immunoSEQ multiplex PCR, yet TCRdb's version contains in-frame clones alone and is incomplete. Listed for the sample are some 46,000 clones, none seen a single time. The sequenced sample consisted of PBMCs. Receptors originate from a middle-aged man in good health, CMV-negative, and a related stem cell transplant donor. Each CDR3 is given without its conserved first and last residue.

>TRBJ2-2|TRBV5-1
ASSHRRTGDWELF
>TRBJ2-1|TRBV11-2
ASTKDLASFDEQF
>TRBJ2-1|TRBV7-6
ASSLGGGSGINEQF
>TRBJ1-4|TRBV4-1
ASRPEGVGFTNEKLF
>TRBJ2-1|TRBV5-4
ASSLGLAGGPNEQF
>TRBJ1-2|TRBV10-1
ASTPPQVGHNYGYT
>TRBJ1-1|TRBV9
ASSVSPGQNTEAF
>TRBJ1-3|TRBV6-5
ASSYSLSSGNTIY
>TRBJ2-3|TRBV7-3
ASSSSGGLLDTQY
>TRBJ2-7|TRBV5-1
ASSLGEPTYEQY
>TRBJ1-3|TRBV7-9
ASRGGQLH
>TRBJ1-2|TRBV5-6
ASSLNRMNYGYT
>TRBJ2-7|TRBV15
ATSSAGGSYEQY
>TRBJ2-7|TRBV27
ASSLSGQGPTTYEQY
>TRBJ2-2|TRBV10-3
ATKGGANTGELF
>TRBJ2-1|TRBV29-1
SVVTGVNPF
>TRBJ2-7|TRBV4-1
ASSQEVAYEQY
>TRBJ1-6|TRBV19
ASRPRGAEDSPLH
>TRBJ1-5|TRBV2
ASSVPKGAGSNQPQH
>TRBJ1-5|TRBV6-5
ASSSGTRYQPQH
>TRBJ2-1|TRBV9
ASSGTSGGPPNEQF
>TRBJ2-2|TRBV6-9
ASTPGGPNTGELF
>TRBJ2-5|TRBV7-8
ASSLGRGQGQTQY
>TRBJ1-1|TRBV5-1
ASMGDGGGNTEAF
>TRBJ1-5|TRBV28
ATIPSGEEPQH
>TRBJ2-2|TRBV2
ASMLGGTGELF
>TRBJ2-1|TRBV7-9
LGAGPWGDEQF
>TRBJ1-1|TRBV18
ASSTGGNTEAF